The 20 T cell receptor beta chains below all came from one sample that was sequenced in a study of shared clonotypes between healthy human individuals. TCRdb keeps only in-frame clones here, not all; method: immunoSEQ multiplex PCR. The table has 90,000 to 120,000 clones, approximately 65% seen once. The specimen sequenced was memory CD8+ T cells sorted from blood. Subset in this sample: CD45RO+ cells pooled with CCR7-negative TemRA cells. Receptor source: a woman in her twenties or thirties in good health.

For this clone: A much larger clone lies a single base off, so this may be a read error. The same CDR3 is also encoded by other DNA sequences in this sample. The V gene is TRBV5-1, the J gene TRBJ2-1, with TRBD2 matching 7 bases. The CDR3 has 17 residues. J gave up 0 bases and V 0 bases, and 6 bases lay outside the gene matches. CDR1 and CDR2 (germline): SGHRS, YFSETQ. The CDR3 loop is CASSLEASGSSYNEQFF. In DNA form, the CDR3 reads TGCGCCAGCAGCTTGGAGGCTAGCGGAAGCTCCTACAATGAGCAGTTCTTC.

The chain joins TRBV28 to TRBJ1-5; possibly TRBD1 for D (5 bases). This CDR3 contains 14 residues. Germline-derived CDR1 and CDR2 are MDHEN and SYDVKM. Trimming pared 5 bases from V and 5 bases from J, leaving 13 bases between. CDR3 sequence reads: CASSHDSYDQPQHF. Written as DNA, the CDR3 is TGTGCCAGCAGTCATGACAGCTACGATCAGCCCCAGCATTTT.

This clone is a singleton in its sample. One base away lies a much larger clone, so this may be a sequencing read error. V gene TRBV6-6 combines with J gene TRBJ2-6; weak D call: TRBD1 (5 bases). There are 15 residues in the CDR3. V was pared by 5 bases and J by 0 bases, with 8 bases between. Looked up from germline, CDR1 is MNHNY and CDR2 is SVGAGI (reference sequence). The chain's CDR3 is CASSQDSSGANVLTF. As DNA, the CDR3 is TGTGCCAGCAGTCAAGACAGCTCTGGGGCCAACGTCCTGACTTTC.

The genes are TRBV6-4 and TRBJ2-1; 9 bases align to TRBD2. The germline V gene encodes CDR1 MRHNA and CDR2 SNTAGT. After removal of 2 bases from V and 4 bases from J, the junction contained 6 bases not matched to a gene. There are 16 residues in the CDR3. The CDR3 spells CASSDVMREGYNEQFF. CDR3 in DNA: TGTGCCAGCAGTGACGTTATGCGGGAGGGTTACAATGAGCAGTTCTTC.

This rearrangement joins TRBV2 to TRBJ2-1; D is uncertain. Trimming took off 10 bases at V and 3 bases at J, with 13 bases between the two ends. The CDR3 runs 13 residues. The germline CDR1 and CDR2 sequences are SNHLY and FYNNEI. CDR3: CATELGLYNEQFF. CDR3 DNA sequence: TGTGCCACCGAACTCGGTCTCTACAATGAGCAGTTCTTC.

V is TRBV28 and J is TRBJ2-3; D gene uncertain. Per germline, CDR1 MDHEN and CDR2 SYDVKM. The CDR3 is 13 amino acids. Deletions cut 5 bases from V and 2 bases from J, with 8 bases between. The CDR3 bases are TGTGCCAGCAGTCTTCTTCACACAGATACGCAGTATTTT. It encodes CASSLLHTDTQYF.

The sample holds one count of this clone. The chain has TRBV7-9 and TRBJ2-1; 7 bases line up with TRBD1. The CDR3 covers 16 residues. The J segment lost 5 bases and the V segment lost 4 bases, leaving 11 bases of the junction unmatched. The V gene's germline CDR1 is SEHNR and CDR2 FQNEAQ (reference sequence). The CDR3 DNA follows: TGTGCCAGCAGCTACCTGACAGGGCAGGTGGACAATGAGCAGTTCTTC. Translated: CASSYLTGQVDNEQFF.

The J gene is TRBJ2-3, the V gene TRBV5-1, with D unclear. V lost 0 bases and J 0 bases, leaving 5 bases between the germline ends. CDR1 and CDR2 (germline): SGHRS, YFSETQ. There are 14 residues in the CDR3. Here the CDR3 DNA reads TGCGCCAGCAGCTTGGGGAGTAGCACAGATACGCAGTATTTT. It encodes CASSLGSSTDTQYF.

The chain uses TRBV10-3 and TRBJ2-7, with 7 positions matching TRBD2. CDR1 and CDR2 from the germline V gene are ENHRY and SYGVKD. This CDR3 spans 15 amino acids. V dropped 1 base and J dropped 3; count of bases not matched to a gene: 6. CDR3 protein: CAISEWGTKVYEQYF. The CDR3 nucleotides are TGTGCCATCAGTGAGTGGGGGACTAAAGTCTACGAGCAGTACTTC.

This chain joins TRBV7-6 and TRBJ1-3, with D unresolved. V was clipped by 1 base and J by 0 bases, with 10 bases between them. There are 16 residues in the CDR3. CDR1 is SGHVS and CDR2 is FNYEAQ in the germline V gene. The CDR3 reads CASSLGEVNSGNTIYF. The CDR3 region has the DNA TGTGCCAGCAGCTTAGGTGAAGTTAACTCTGGAAACACCATATATTTT.

The chain links TRBV19 to TRBJ1-1; D gene ambiguous. Between the trimmed V and J ends, which lost 0 bases and 5 bases, there was a span of 10 bases. Germline CDR1 and CDR2: LNHDA and SQIVND (reference sequence). CDR3 length equals 14 residues. The chain's CDR3 is CASSIESLWTEAFF. The CDR3 nucleotides are TGTGCCAGTAGTATAGAATCGTTGTGGACTGAAGCTTTCTTT.

V is TRBV4-1 and J is TRBJ2-7; a weak D match, TRBD1 (6 bases). This CDR3 comprises 14 residues. Trimming cost V 4 bases and J 5 bases, with 15 bases left between them. CDR1 is MGHRA and CDR2 is YSYEKL in the germline V gene. The chain's CDR3 is CASSLFWGRDEQYF. CDR3 bases: TGCGCCAGCAGCCTTTTTTGGGGGCGGGACGAGCAGTACTTC.

The rearrangement links TRBV2 to TRBJ1-5; weak D call: TRBD1 (5 bases). The germline V gene encodes CDR1 SNHLY and CDR2 FYNNEI. The CDR3 is 16 amino acids. Trimming took 6 bases from V and 2 from J, leaving 17 bases between them. The CDR3 sequence: CASSLGRERCNQPQHF. In nucleotides, the CDR3 is TGTGCCAGCAGCTTGGGACGTGAGAGGTGCAATCAGCCCCAGCATTTT.

CDR3 nucleotide sequence: TGTGCCAGCAGCTTACGCGGGAGCAGGTACGAGCAGTACTTC. It is translated as CASSLRGSRYEQYF. The V gene is TRBV13, the J gene TRBJ2-7; TRBD2 agrees at 7 bases. The CDR3 loop spans 14 amino acids. Germline assignment: CDR1 PRHDT and CDR2 FYEKMQ (reference sequence). Losses at the gene ends were 2 bases for V and 4 bases for J; bases not matched to a gene: 5.

This clone has a handful of counts. V gene TRBV25-1 combines with J gene TRBJ2-4; D may be TRBD1 or TRBD2 (6 bases each). Germline CDR1 is MGHDK and CDR2 is SYGVNS. The CDR3 has 17 residues. Trimming shortened V by 1 base and J by 1 base, and 14 bases separated the two germline ends. CDR3 DNA sequence: TGTGCCAGCAGTGAATCGGGGGCTCTGGGCGCCAAAAACATTCAGTACTTC. It yields the protein CASSESGALGAKNIQYF.

The V and J genes are TRBV28 and TRBJ2-7, with 7 bases aligning to TRBD2. Losses at the gene ends were 5 bases for V and 2 bases for J; bases not matched to a gene: 12. This CDR3 has 16 residues. Germline assignment: CDR1 MDHEN and CDR2 SYDVKM. The CDR3 reads CASSPSPSGLPYEQYF. In DNA, the CDR3 is TGTGCCAGCAGTCCCTCCCCTAGCGGACTTCCCTACGAGCAGTACTTC.

The chain carries TRBV25-1 and TRBJ1-4; D not resolved. Germline loops: CDR1 MGHDK, CDR2 SYGVNS. Trimming removed 2 bases at V and 3 bases at J, with 7 bases between. The CDR3 is 14 amino acids. As DNA, the CDR3 is TGTGCCAGCAGTGAAGGGGTGTCTAATGAAAAACTGTTTTTT. Its protein product is CASSEGVSNEKLFF.

The rearrangement links TRBV12-2 to TRBJ2-3; the table's D call, TRBD2, was not checked against the DNA. TRBV12-2 is a documented pseudogene. This CDR3 comprises 17 residues. For the CDR3, the DNA is TGTGCAAGTCGCTCGTCGCCACTAGCGGTAAACACAGATACGCAGTATTTT. This encodes CASRSSPLAVNTDTQYF.

This chain uses TRBV30 with TRBJ2-1; 7 bases fit TRBD2. The CDR3 has 15 residues. Trimming cost V 5 bases and J 7 bases; bases outside gene matches: 14. From germline, CDR1 is GTSNPN and CDR2 SVGIG (reference sequence). The CDR3 DNA reads as TGTGCCTGGGAGCCGAAGGAGGTCGGGGGGAATGAGCAGTTCTTC. Its translation: CAWEPKEVGGNEQFF.

This clone was recorded a few times. The gene calls are TRBV9 and TRBJ2-2; D is undetermined. Germline V gene sequence: CDR1 SGDLS, CDR2 YYNGEE. Trimming cost V 0 bases and J 6 bases, with 12 bases left between them. The CDR3 spans 15 residues. The CDR3 here is CASSVATPPAGELFF. The CDR3 nucleotides are TGTGCCAGCAGCGTAGCGACACCGCCGGCCGGGGAGCTGTTTTTT.